Listed below are T cell receptor beta chains from one sample, sequenced in a study of CD8 T cells in Susac syndrome. TCRdb itself ran the immunoSEQ multiplex PCR reads through MiXCR, one entry per CDR3 protein. The sample shows approximately 160,000 distinct CDR3 sequences, 93% of them seen only once. The material sequenced was CD4+ T cells from PBMCs. Every receptor here comes from a human donor in good health. The CDR3 runs from the conserved cysteine through the conserved F or W. Each record gives: clone size, J gene, D gene, V gene, CDR3 DNA, CDR3 protein. A D gene is named only where the DNA matches it firmly. A clone size is listed for some rows: how often the clone was seen (once, few, many), or a class if it is expanded.

abundance: -
j_gene: TRBJ2-3
d_gene: TRBD2
v_gene: TRBV7-8
CDR3nt: TGTGCCAGCAGCCAGGGTGGGAGCGGGAGTGCAGATACGCAGTATTTT
CDR3aa: CASSQGGSGSADTQYF

abundance: -
j_gene: TRBJ1-4
d_gene: -
v_gene: TRBV20-1
CDR3nt: TGCAGTGCTAGCTTAGAGGGAGGTGAAAAACTGTTTTTT
CDR3aa: CSASLEGGEKLFF

abundance: once
j_gene: TRBJ1-2
d_gene: -
v_gene: TRBV20-1
CDR3nt: TGCAGTGCTAGAGATGGGGCACTGACCGCTAACTATGGCTACACCTTC
CDR3aa: CSARDGALTANYGYTF

abundance: -
j_gene: TRBJ1-4
d_gene: TRBD1
v_gene: TRBV3-1
CDR3nt: TGTGCCAGCAGCCAGTCGGGACAGGGTATAAATGAAAAACTGTTTTTT
CDR3aa: CASSQSGQGINEKLFF

abundance: once
j_gene: TRBJ2-3
d_gene: -
v_gene: TRBV20-1
CDR3nt: TGCAGTGCCCCCCCCGGGGGGCGCGCAGATACGCAGTATTTT
CDR3aa: CSAPPGGRADTQYF

abundance: -
j_gene: TRBJ1-1
d_gene: -
v_gene: TRBV6-6
CDR3nt: TGTGCCAGCAGCCGCCCGGGGGGGGCTTTAAAAGCTTTCTTT
CDR3aa: CASSRPGGALKAFF

abundance: -
j_gene: TRBJ2-2
d_gene: -
v_gene: TRBV7-7
CDR3nt: TGTGTCAGCAGCTCGGGACCGTACACCGGGGAGCTGTTTTTT
CDR3aa: CVSSSGPYTGELFF

abundance: -
j_gene: TRBJ1-2
d_gene: -
v_gene: TRBV12-3/TRBV12-4
CDR3nt: TGTGCCAGCAGTCTAGCAGTGAACAGAGGCGGCTACACCTTC
CDR3aa: CASSLAVNRGGYTF

abundance: -
j_gene: TRBJ1-1
d_gene: TRBD1
v_gene: TRBV29-1
CDR3nt: TGCAGCGGGGGGACAGGGGAGGCCGAAGCTTTCTTT
CDR3aa: CSGGTGEAEAFF

abundance: once
j_gene: TRBJ2-7
d_gene: TRBD1
v_gene: TRBV29-1
CDR3nt: TGCAGCGTTGCCACAGGGGGGTCCTACGAGCAGTACTTC
CDR3aa: CSVATGGSYEQYF

abundance: -
j_gene: TRBJ1-1
d_gene: TRBD1
v_gene: TRBV6-1
CDR3nt: TGTGCCAGCAGTGGCCGGGACAGTGAAGCTTTCTTT
CDR3aa: CASSGRDSEAFF

abundance: -
j_gene: TRBJ2-2
d_gene: TRBD1
v_gene: TRBV9
CDR3nt: TGTGCCAGCAGCGTAGGTGGGACAGGGTACACCGGGGAGCTGTTTTTT
CDR3aa: CASSVGGTGYTGELFF

abundance: -
j_gene: TRBJ1-2
d_gene: -
v_gene: TRBV12-3/TRBV12-4
CDR3nt: TGTGCCAGCATCCTGGACGGCAACTATGGCTACACCTTC
CDR3aa: CASILDGNYGYTF

abundance: -
j_gene: TRBJ1-4
d_gene: -
v_gene: TRBV4-1
CDR3nt: TGCGCCAGCAGCCATATCTATGCAACTAATGAAAAACTGTTTTTT
CDR3aa: CASSHIYATNEKLFF

abundance: once
j_gene: TRBJ1-2
d_gene: -
v_gene: TRBV7-9
CDR3nt: TGTGCCAGCAGCTTATTGCTGGATCCTAGGGGTGGCTACACCTTC
CDR3aa: CASSLLLDPRGGYTF

abundance: -
j_gene: TRBJ2-1
d_gene: TRBD2
v_gene: TRBV11-1
CDR3nt: TGTGCCAGCAGCCGTTGGACTAGCAATGAGCAGTTCTTC
CDR3aa: CASSRWTSNEQFF

abundance: -
j_gene: TRBJ2-7
d_gene: -
v_gene: TRBV10-3
CDR3nt: TGTGCCATCAGTGAGTCACCAGGGGTCTACGAGCAGTACTTC
CDR3aa: CAISESPGVYEQYF

abundance: -
j_gene: TRBJ1-5
d_gene: -
v_gene: TRBV6-1
CDR3nt: TGTGCCAGCAGTGAAGCATACTACGGAATCAAGCCCCAGCATTTT
CDR3aa: CASSEAYYGIKPQHF

abundance: few
j_gene: TRBJ2-7
d_gene: -
v_gene: TRBV7-6
CDR3nt: TGTGCCAGCAGCTTAGGGCAGAGGTACGAGCAGTACTTC
CDR3aa: CASSLGQRYEQYF

abundance: -
j_gene: TRBJ1-2
d_gene: -
v_gene: TRBV5-1
CDR3nt: TGCGCCAGCAGCTCCAGGGGTCCAGACTATGGCTACACCTTC
CDR3aa: CASSSRGPDYGYTF

abundance: -
j_gene: TRBJ2-7
d_gene: -
v_gene: TRBV7-8
CDR3nt: TGTGCCAGCAGCCCAACCAGCCGGGACAACCTATTGTACTTC
CDR3aa: CASSPTSRDNLLYF

abundance: -
j_gene: TRBJ2-5
d_gene: TRBD2
v_gene: TRBV19
CDR3nt: TGTGCCAGTACCGGGAGGGGGAGAGGAGAAGAGACCCAGTACTTC
CDR3aa: CASTGRGRGEETQYF

abundance: -
j_gene: TRBJ2-7
d_gene: TRBD1
v_gene: TRBV20-1
CDR3nt: TGCAGTGCTAGGAAAGGGGGCACGGGCTACGAGCAGTACTTC
CDR3aa: CSARKGGTGYEQYF

abundance: -
j_gene: TRBJ1-1
d_gene: -
v_gene: TRBV7-9
CDR3nt: TGTGCCAGCAGCCCCTTGTGGGGATCGAGCACTGAAGCTTTCTTT
CDR3aa: CASSPLWGSSTEAFF

abundance: -
j_gene: TRBJ2-2
d_gene: TRBD2
v_gene: TRBV7-9
CDR3nt: TGTGCCAGCTTCCAAGCGGGGTACACCGGGGAGCTGTTTTTT
CDR3aa: CASFQAGYTGELFF

abundance: -
j_gene: TRBJ2-3
d_gene: -
v_gene: TRBV3-1
CDR3nt: TGTGCCAGCAGACGCCCTAATCAAGATACGCAGTATTTT
CDR3aa: CASRRPNQDTQYF

abundance: -
j_gene: TRBJ2-7
d_gene: TRBD2
v_gene: TRBV20-1
CDR3nt: TGCAGTGTGGGAGGGGAACCCCCCTACTACGAGCAGTACTTC
CDR3aa: CSVGGEPPYYEQYF

abundance: -
j_gene: TRBJ2-5
d_gene: TRBD2
v_gene: TRBV12-3/TRBV12-4
CDR3nt: TGTGCCAGCAGGCTAGCGGGGCAAGAGACCCAGTACTTC
CDR3aa: CASRLAGQETQYF

abundance: -
j_gene: TRBJ1-1
d_gene: TRBD1
v_gene: TRBV7-2
CDR3nt: TGTGCCAGCAGCTCCAGGACAGGCCCCACTGAAGCTTTCTTT
CDR3aa: CASSSRTGPTEAFF

abundance: -
j_gene: TRBJ2-3
d_gene: TRBD2
v_gene: TRBV20-1
CDR3nt: TGCAGTGCTGTCACTAGCGGGGCGAGTGTAGATACGCAGTATTTT
CDR3aa: CSAVTSGASVDTQYF

abundance: few
j_gene: TRBJ1-2
d_gene: -
v_gene: TRBV5-1
CDR3nt: TGCGCCAGCAGGACCGGGACAAATAGTAACTATGGCTACACCTTC
CDR3aa: CASRTGTNSNYGYTF

abundance: -
j_gene: TRBJ2-3
d_gene: -
v_gene: TRBV5-1
CDR3nt: TGCGCCAGCAGCGCCCGGACATCCGATACGCAGTATTTT
CDR3aa: CASSARTSDTQYF

abundance: -
j_gene: TRBJ1-6
d_gene: TRBD1
v_gene: TRBV3-1
CDR3nt: TGTGCCAGCAGCCAAACAGGGGGCGAATCACCCCTCCACTTT
CDR3aa: CASSQTGGESPLHF

abundance: -
j_gene: TRBJ1-1
d_gene: -
v_gene: TRBV21-1
CDR3nt: TGTGCCAGCAGCAAGGGATCGGGCAGGAGTGAAGCTTTCTTT
CDR3aa: CASSKGSGRSEAFF

abundance: few
j_gene: TRBJ1-2
d_gene: -
v_gene: TRBV6-5
CDR3nt: TGTGCCAGCGCGAATAACTATGGCTACACCTTC
CDR3aa: CASANNYGYTF

abundance: -
j_gene: TRBJ2-7
d_gene: TRBD2
v_gene: TRBV18
CDR3nt: TGTGCCAGCTCTCCCGGACTAGCGGGGGTCGGGCAGTACTTC
CDR3aa: CASSPGLAGVGQYF

abundance: -
j_gene: TRBJ2-2
d_gene: TRBD1
v_gene: TRBV12-3/TRBV12-4
CDR3nt: TGTGCCAGCAGTCCGACAGGGAATTCCGGGGAGCTGTTTTTT
CDR3aa: CASSPTGNSGELFF

abundance: once
j_gene: TRBJ1-6
d_gene: TRBD1
v_gene: TRBV5-1
CDR3nt: TGCGCCAGCAGCTTTATACAGGGGCCGGGTTCACCCCTCCACTTT
CDR3aa: CASSFIQGPGSPLHF

abundance: -
j_gene: TRBJ1-2
d_gene: -
v_gene: TRBV6-5
CDR3nt: TGTGCCAGCAGTTCGAGCGGACTGACCCTATATGGCTACACCTTC
CDR3aa: CASSSSGLTLYGYTF

abundance: -
j_gene: TRBJ1-6
d_gene: -
v_gene: TRBV7-9
CDR3nt: TGTGCCAGCAGCTTAGATGATTCACCCCTCCACTTT
CDR3aa: CASSLDDSPLHF